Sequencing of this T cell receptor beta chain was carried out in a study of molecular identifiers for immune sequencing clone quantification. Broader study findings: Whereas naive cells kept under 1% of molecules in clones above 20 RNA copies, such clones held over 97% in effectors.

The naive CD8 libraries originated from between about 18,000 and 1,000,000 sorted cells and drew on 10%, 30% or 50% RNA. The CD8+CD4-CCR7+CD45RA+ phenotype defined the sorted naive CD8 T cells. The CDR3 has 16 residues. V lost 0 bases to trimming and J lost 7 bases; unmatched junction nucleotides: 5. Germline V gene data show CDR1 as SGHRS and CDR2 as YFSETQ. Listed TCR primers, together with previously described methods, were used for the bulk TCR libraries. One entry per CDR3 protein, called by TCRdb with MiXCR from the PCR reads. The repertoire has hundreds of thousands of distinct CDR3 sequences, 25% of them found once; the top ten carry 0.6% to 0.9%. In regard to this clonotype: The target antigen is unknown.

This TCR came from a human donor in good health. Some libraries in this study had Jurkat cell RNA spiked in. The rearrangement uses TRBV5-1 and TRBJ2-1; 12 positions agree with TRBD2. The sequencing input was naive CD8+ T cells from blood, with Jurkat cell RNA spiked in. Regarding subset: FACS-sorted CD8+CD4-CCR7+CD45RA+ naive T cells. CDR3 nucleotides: TGCGCCAGCAGCTTGGGAACTAGCGGGGGGACGAATGAGCAGTTCTTC. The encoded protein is CASSLGTSGGTNEQFF.